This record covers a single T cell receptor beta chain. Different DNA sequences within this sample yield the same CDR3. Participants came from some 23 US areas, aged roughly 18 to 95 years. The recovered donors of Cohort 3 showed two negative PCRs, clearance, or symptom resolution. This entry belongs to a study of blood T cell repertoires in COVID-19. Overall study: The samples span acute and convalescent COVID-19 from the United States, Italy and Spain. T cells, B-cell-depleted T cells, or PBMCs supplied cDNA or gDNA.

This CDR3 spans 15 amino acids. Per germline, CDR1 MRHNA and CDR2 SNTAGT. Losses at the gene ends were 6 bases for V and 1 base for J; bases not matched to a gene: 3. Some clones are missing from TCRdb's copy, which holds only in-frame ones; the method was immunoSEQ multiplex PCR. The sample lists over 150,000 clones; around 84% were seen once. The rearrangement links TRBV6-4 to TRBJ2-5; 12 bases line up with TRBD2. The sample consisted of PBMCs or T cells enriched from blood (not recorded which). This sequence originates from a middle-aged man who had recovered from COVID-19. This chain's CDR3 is CASSPSGGAQETQYF. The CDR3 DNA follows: TGTGCCAGCAGCCCTAGCGGGGGGGCCCAAGAGACCCAGTACTTC.